This T cell receptor (beta chain) was identified during a study of shared clonotypes between healthy human individuals. Findings and limits, study-wide: Naive CD4 clonotypes were shared across several donors at 4.5% to 6.5%.

Clones were sequenced by immunoSEQ multiplex PCR, and TCRdb holds only the in-frame ones, with some missing. The table has hundreds of thousands of clones, 90% to 98% seen once. Of note for this clone: The antigen remains undetermined.

The naive CD8 subset, CD45RO-negative cells positively selected for CCR7, excluded terminally differentiated effector memory CD45RA+ cells. Trimming took off 3 bases at V and 7 bases at J, with 13 bases between the two ends. Germline lookup yields CDR1 SGHRS and CDR2 YFSETQ. This CDR3 region has 13 residues. The V gene is TRBV5-1, the J gene TRBJ1-1; maybe TRBD1 (6 bases). This clonotype was sampled from a man aged 30 to 39 in good health. Sequenced sample: naive CD8+ T cells sorted from blood. Written as DNA, the CDR3 is TGCGCCAGCAGCTATTCGGGGGCCAATGAAGCTTTCTTT. It codes for CASSYSGANEAFF.